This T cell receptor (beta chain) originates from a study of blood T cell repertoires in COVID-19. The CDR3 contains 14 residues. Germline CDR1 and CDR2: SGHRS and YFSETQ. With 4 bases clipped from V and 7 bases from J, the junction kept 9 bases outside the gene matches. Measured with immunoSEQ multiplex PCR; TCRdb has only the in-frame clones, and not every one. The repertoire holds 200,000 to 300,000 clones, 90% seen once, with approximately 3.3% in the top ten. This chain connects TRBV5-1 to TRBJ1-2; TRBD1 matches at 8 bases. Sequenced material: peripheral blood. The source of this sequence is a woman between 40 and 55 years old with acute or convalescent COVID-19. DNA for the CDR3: TGCGCCAGCAGCGCGCGGACAGGGTCGGGTGGCTACACCTTC. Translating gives CASSARTGSGGYTF.